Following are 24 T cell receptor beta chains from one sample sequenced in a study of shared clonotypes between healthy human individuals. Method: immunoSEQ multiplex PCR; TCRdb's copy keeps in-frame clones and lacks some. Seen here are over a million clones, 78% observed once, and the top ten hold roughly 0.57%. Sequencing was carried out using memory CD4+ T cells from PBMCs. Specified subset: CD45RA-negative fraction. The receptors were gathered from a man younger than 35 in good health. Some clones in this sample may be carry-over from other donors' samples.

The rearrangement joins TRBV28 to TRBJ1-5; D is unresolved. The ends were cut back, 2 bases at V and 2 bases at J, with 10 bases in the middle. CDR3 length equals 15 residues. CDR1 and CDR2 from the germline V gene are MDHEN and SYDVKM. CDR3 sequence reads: CASSLQWGGNQPQHF. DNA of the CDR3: TGTGCCAGCAGTTTACAGTGGGGTGGCAATCAGCCCCAGCATTTT.

CDR3 sequence reads: CASSPRPGTSGRNEQFF. DNA for the CDR3: TGTGCCAGCAGCCCCAGACCCGGGACTAGCGGGAGGAATGAGCAGTTCTTC. The chain combines TRBV11-3 with TRBJ2-1, with 15 positions matching TRBD2. The V gene's germline CDR1 is SGHNT and CDR2 YENEEA. Germline trimming cut 5 bases from V and 7 bases from J; bases unmatched to any gene: 9. The CDR3 covers 17 residues.

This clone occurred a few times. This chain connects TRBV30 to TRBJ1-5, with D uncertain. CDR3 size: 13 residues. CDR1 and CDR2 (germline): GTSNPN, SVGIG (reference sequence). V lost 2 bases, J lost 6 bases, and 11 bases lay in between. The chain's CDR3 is CAWSRGLGQPQHF. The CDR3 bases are TGTGCCTGGAGTCGAGGGTTGGGTCAGCCCCAGCATTTT.

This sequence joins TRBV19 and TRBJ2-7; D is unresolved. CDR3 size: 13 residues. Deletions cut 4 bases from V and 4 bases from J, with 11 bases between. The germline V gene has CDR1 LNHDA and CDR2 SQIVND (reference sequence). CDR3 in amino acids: CASSNGPHYEQYF. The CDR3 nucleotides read TGTGCCAGTAGTAACGGACCCCATTACGAGCAGTACTTC.

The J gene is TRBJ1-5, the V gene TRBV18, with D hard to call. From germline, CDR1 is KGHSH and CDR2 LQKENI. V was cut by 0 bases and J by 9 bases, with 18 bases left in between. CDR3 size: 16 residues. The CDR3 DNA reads TGTGCCAGCTCACCACCGACCGGCAGCGCCCTAGTGCCCCAGCATTTT. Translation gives CASSPPTGSALVPQHF.

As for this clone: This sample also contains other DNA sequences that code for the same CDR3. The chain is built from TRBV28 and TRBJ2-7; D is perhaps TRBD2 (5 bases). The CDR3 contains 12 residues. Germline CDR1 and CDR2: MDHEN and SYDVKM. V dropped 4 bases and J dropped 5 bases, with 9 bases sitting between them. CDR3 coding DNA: TGTGCCAGCAGTTCCGGAGGCCACGAGCAGTACTTC. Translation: CASSSGGHEQYF.

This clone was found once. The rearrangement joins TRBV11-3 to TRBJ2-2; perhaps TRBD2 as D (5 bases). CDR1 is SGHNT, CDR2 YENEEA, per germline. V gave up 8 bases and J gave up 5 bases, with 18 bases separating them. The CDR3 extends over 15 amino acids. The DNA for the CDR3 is TGTGCCAGCTCCTACACCGCCGGGGTAACCGGGGAGCTGTTTTTT. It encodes CASSYTAGVTGELFF.

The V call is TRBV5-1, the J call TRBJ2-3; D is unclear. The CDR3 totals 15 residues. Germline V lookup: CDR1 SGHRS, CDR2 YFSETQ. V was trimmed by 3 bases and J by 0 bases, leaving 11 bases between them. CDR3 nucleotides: TGCGCCAGCAGCTCGACATTCACCAGCACAGATACGCAGTATTTT. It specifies CASSSTFTSTDTQYF.

The CDR3 is CASSLRAARTDTQYF. Here the CDR3 DNA reads TGTGCCAGCAGCCTACGAGCGGCACGCACAGATACGCAGTATTTT. The V gene is TRBV7-6, the J gene TRBJ2-3; a weak D match, TRBD2 (5 bases). Trimming shortened V by 5 bases and J by 1 base, and 13 bases separated the two germline ends. CDR3 size: 15 residues. In germline, CDR1 is SGHVS, CDR2 FNYEAQ. The variable domain in full, completed from reference TRBV7-6 and TRBJ2-3, reads GAGVSQSPRYKVTKRGQDVALRCDPISGHVSLYWYRQALGQGPEFLTYFNYEAQQDKSGLPNDRFSAERPEGSISTLTIQRTEQRDSAMYRCASSLRAARTDTQYFGPGTRLTVL.

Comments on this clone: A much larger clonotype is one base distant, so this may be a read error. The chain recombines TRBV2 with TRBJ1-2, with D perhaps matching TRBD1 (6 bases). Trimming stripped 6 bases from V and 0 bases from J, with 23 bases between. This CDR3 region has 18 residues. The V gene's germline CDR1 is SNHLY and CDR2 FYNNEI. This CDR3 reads CASRLPRDTLRANYGYTF. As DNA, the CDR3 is TGTGCCAGCAGGCTTCCCCGGGACACTCTCCGAGCTAACTATGGCTACACCTTC.

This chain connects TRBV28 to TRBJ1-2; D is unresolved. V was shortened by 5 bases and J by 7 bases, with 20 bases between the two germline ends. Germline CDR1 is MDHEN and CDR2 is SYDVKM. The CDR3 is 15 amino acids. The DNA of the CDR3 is TGTGCCAGCAGTGCCCGAAGCACGTTGGTAGGTGGCTACACCTTC. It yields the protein CASSARSTLVGGYTF.

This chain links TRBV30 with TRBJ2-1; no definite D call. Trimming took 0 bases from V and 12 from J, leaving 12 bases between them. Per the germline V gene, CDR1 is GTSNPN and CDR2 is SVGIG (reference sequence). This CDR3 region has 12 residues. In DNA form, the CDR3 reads TGTGCCTGGAGTGTAATCCCAGGAGTGCAGTTCTTC. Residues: CAWSVIPGVQFF.

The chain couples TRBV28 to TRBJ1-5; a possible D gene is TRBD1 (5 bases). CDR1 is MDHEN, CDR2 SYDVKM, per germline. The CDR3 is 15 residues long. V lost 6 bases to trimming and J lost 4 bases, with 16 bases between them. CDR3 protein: CASSPRGAGNQPQHF. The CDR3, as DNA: TGTGCCAGCAGCCCCAGAGGGGCTGGTAATCAGCCCCAGCATTTT.

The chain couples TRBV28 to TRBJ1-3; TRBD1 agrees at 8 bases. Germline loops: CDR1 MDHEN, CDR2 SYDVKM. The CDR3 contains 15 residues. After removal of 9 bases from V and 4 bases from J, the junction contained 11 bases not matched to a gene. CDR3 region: CASFRQGRSGNTIYF. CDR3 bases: TGTGCCAGTTTTCGACAGGGGAGGTCCGGAAACACCATATATTTT.

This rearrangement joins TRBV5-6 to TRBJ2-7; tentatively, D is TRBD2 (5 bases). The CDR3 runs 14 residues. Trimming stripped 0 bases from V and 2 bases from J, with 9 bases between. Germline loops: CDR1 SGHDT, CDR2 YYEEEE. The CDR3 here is CASSLGGSTYEQYF. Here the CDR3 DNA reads TGTGCCAGCAGCTTGGGCGGGTCGACCTACGAGCAGTACTTC.

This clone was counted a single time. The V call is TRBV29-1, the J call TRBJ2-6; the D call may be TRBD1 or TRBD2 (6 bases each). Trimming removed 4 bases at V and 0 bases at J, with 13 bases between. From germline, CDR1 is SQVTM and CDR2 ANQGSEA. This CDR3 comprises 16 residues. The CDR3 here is CSVAEGDSSGANVLTF. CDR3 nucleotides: TGCAGCGTTGCGGAGGGGGATAGCTCTGGGGCCAACGTCCTGACTTTC.

CDR3 DNA sequence: TGTGCCAGCAGCGCACATCAAAGGGGTGACCAGCCCCAGCATTTT. Its protein product is CASSAHQRGDQPQHF. The rearrangement links TRBV4-2 to TRBJ1-5; a weak D match, TRBD1 (5 bases). This CDR3 has 15 amino acids. The germline V gene has CDR1 LGHNA and CDR2 YNFKEQ. Trimming pared 5 bases from V and 7 bases from J, leaving 18 bases between.

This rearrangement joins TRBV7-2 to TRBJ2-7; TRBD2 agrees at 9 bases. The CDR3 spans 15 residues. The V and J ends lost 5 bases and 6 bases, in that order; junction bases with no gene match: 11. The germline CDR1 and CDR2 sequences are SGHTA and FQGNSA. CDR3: CASSPHRAGGGEQYF. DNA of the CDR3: TGTGCCAGCAGCCCCCACCGAGCGGGGGGCGGCGAGCAGTACTTC.

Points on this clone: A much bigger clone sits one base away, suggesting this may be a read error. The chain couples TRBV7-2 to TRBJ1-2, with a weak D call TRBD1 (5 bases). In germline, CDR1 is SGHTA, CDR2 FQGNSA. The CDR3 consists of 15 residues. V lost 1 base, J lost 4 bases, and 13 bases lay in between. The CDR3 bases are TGTGCCAGCAGCTTAGGGAACAGGCTCTTCTATGGCTACACCTTC. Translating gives CASSLGNRLFYGYTF. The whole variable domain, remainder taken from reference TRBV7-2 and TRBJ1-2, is GAGVSQSPSNKVTEKGKDVELRCDPISGHTALYWYRQSLGQGLEFLIYFQGNSAPDKSGLPSDRFSAERTGGSVSTLTIQRTQQEDSAVYLCASSLGNRLFYGYTFGSGTRLTVV.

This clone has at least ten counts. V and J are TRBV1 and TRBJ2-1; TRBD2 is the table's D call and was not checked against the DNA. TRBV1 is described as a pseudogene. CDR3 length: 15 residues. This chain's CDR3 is CTSSQRAGVRNEQFF. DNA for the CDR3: TGCACCAGCAGCCAAAGGGCGGGAGTGAGAAATGAGCAGTTCTTC.

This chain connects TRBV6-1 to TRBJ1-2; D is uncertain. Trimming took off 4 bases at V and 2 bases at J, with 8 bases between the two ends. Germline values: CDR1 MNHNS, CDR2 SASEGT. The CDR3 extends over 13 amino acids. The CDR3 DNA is TGTGCCAGCAGTGCAACAATGAACTATGGCTACACCTTC. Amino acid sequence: CASSATMNYGYTF.

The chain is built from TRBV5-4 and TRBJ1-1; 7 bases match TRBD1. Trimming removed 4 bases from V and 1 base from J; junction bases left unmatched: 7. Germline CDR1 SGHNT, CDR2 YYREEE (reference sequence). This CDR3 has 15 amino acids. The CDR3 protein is CASSRQGTANTEAFF. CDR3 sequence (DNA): TGTGCCAGCAGCCGTCAGGGGACAGCGAACACTGAAGCTTTCTTT.

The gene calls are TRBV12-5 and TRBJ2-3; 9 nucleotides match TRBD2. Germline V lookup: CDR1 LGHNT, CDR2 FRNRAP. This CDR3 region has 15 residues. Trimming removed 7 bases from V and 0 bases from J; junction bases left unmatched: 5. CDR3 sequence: CASAIAGASTDTQYF. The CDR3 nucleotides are TGTGCTAGTGCTATAGCGGGAGCTAGCACAGATACGCAGTATTTT.

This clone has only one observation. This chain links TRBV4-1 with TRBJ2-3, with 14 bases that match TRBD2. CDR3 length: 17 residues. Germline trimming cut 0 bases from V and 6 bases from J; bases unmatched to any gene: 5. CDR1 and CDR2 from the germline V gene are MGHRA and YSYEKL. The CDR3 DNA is TGCGCCAGCAGCCAAGACGGGACTAGCGGGGGCCCTGATACGCAGTATTTT. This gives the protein CASSQDGTSGGPDTQYF.